A selection of T cell receptor beta chains follows, all from one sample in a study of cytotoxic CD8 clonotypes in ibrutinib-treated CLL. The data were produced by immunoSEQ multiplex PCR, yet TCRdb's version contains in-frame clones alone and is incomplete. The sample contains approximately 42,000 clones, roughly two thirds of which appear only once. The material sequenced was PBMCs, taken after 12 months of ibrutinib treatment. All receptors come from a human donor with chronic lymphocytic leukemia. Both conserved end residues are trimmed from each CDR3. The order of the fields is J gene, V gene, CDR3 protein.

>TRBJ2-2|TRBV5-5
ASSGHGNGELF
>TRBJ2-7|TRBV27
ASSLSGQGAYEQY
>TRBJ1-5|TRBV19
ASSISQGQPQH
>TRBJ1-4|TRBV6-5
ASSWQANEKLF
>TRBJ2-3|TRBV5-4
ASSLGGADTQY
>TRBJ2-3|TRBV6-5
ASSYGTDTQY
>TRBJ1-1|TRBV21-1
ASSRTDPKTEAF
>TRBJ1-2|TRBV4-1
ASSQDLDGGGYT
>TRBJ2-2|TRBV10-2
ASRVLSNTGELF
>TRBJ2-2|TRBV5-1
ASSLAGGSDTGELF
>TRBJ2-1|TRBV27
ASSLSTGNYNEQF
>TRBJ1-2|TRBV19
ASSVDRGYGYT
>TRBJ2-1|TRBV7-2
ASSLTGSLPGEQF
>TRBJ1-3|TRBV14
ASSQVARNTIY
>TRBJ1-2|TRBV10-3
AISRGDYGYT
>TRBJ1-1|TRBV6-1
ASRTTGFSEAF
>TRBJ1-3|TRBV2
ASSEQARAGNTIY
>TRBJ1-5|TRBV7-9
ATSAGNSNQPQH
>TRBJ1-5|TRBV19
ASSIRNQPQH
>TRBJ1-2|TRBV7-9
ASSPETGGLRGYT
>TRBJ2-7|TRBV5-5
ASSLRGGPIYEQY
>TRBJ1-1|TRBV9
ASSVDVGTKNTEAF
>TRBJ2-3|TRBV30
ARSSGRGTDTQY
>TRBJ2-1|TRBV4-3
ASSQEGRDNEQF
>TRBJ2-1|TRBV18
ASSPLRVASYNEQF
>TRBJ2-1|TRBV10-3
ATSGLAGVNEQF